Below, one TCR beta chain is given with its context. In the authors' workflow: Researchers report that nucleated cell counts were estimated from reference gene primer amplification. Clones were sequenced by immunoSEQ multiplex PCR, and TCRdb holds only the in-frame ones, with some missing. V and J calls and clone size are those listed in that table; D and trimming were worked out from the DNA. Among more than 150,000 clones listed, 86% were seen once. Germline V CDR1 and CDR2: SGHRS, YFSETQ. This CDR3 is 14 amino acids long. V was cut by 4 bases and J by 5 bases, with 13 bases left in between. The entry originates in a study of blood T cell repertoires in COVID-19. Study context: Acute and convalescent COVID-19 specimens originated in the United States, Italy and Spain. Sources were T cells, B-cell-depleted T cells, or PBMCs; the material itself was cDNA or gDNA.

The sample consisted of peripheral blood. The chain carries TRBV5-1 and TRBJ1-5, with a possible D match to TRBD1 (6 bases). The TCR sequence derives from an older man with active or convalescent COVID-19. The DNA of the CDR3 is TGCGCCAGCAGCGGTGGGGCAGGGGATCAGCCCCAGCATTTT. It codes for CASSGGAGDQPQHF.